The rows below give T cell receptor beta chains drawn from one sample of a study of T cells in Graves' hyperthyroidism and ophthalmopathy. In TCRdb, the multiplex PCR reads were re-called with MiXCR into one record per CDR3 protein. The profile shows around 290,000 distinct CDR3 sequences, 15% to 20% of them singletons. The source material was blood. The receptor set was obtained from a woman aged 55-69 years with Graves' ophthalmopathy. Both conserved end residues are part of each CDR3. A D gene is named only where the DNA matches it firmly. The size entry is marked missing in some rows and otherwise reads once, few, many or a size class.

clone size: few
V gene: TRBV5-1
J gene: TRBJ2-7
D gene: TRBD2
CDR3 DNA: TGCGCCAGCAGCACGAATAGCGGGGGGCCCTACGAGCAGTACTTC
CDR3 protein: CASSTNSGGPYEQYF

clone size: .
V gene: TRBV7-9
J gene: TRBJ2-2
D gene: .
CDR3 DNA: TGTGCCAGCAGCTCCGACCTTGACCGGGAGCTGTTTTTT
CDR3 protein: CASSSDLDRELFF

clone size: .
V gene: TRBV5-1
J gene: TRBJ1-3
D gene: .
CDR3 DNA: TGCGCCAGCAGCTTGGATTACAGGGCGTCCGGAAACACCATATATTTT
CDR3 protein: CASSLDYRASGNTIYF

clone size: .
V gene: TRBV6-2/TRBV6-3
J gene: TRBJ1-5
D gene: .
CDR3 DNA: TGTGCCAGCAGTTACGCGGGCAGCCGGGCTCAGCCCCAGCATTTT
CDR3 protein: CASSYAGSRAQPQHF

clone size: many
V gene: TRBV3-1
J gene: TRBJ1-5
D gene: TRBD1
CDR3 DNA: TGTGCCAGCAGCCAACAGGGGGGCAATCAGCCCCAGCATTTT
CDR3 protein: CASSQQGGNQPQHF

clone size: .
V gene: TRBV18
J gene: TRBJ2-7
D gene: TRBD1
CDR3 DNA: TGTGCCAGCTCCGAGGGACAGAGCTCCTACGAGCAGTACTTC
CDR3 protein: CASSEGQSSYEQYF

clone size: .
V gene: TRBV14
J gene: TRBJ2-5
D gene: .
CDR3 DNA: TGTGCCAGCAGCCACGGTCACAAGCGCCGAAAGTACTTC
CDR3 protein: CASSHGHKRRKYF

clone size: .
V gene: TRBV6-1
J gene: TRBJ1-1
D gene: .
CDR3 DNA: TGTGCCAGCCATTCCGGGACACTAAACACTGAAGCTTTCTTT
CDR3 protein: CASHSGTLNTEAFF

clone size: .
V gene: TRBV6-6
J gene: TRBJ2-7
D gene: TRBD2
CDR3 DNA: TGTGCCAGCAGTTCCCCGGGACTAGCGGGGCCCGGTTACGAGCAGTACTTC
CDR3 protein: CASSSPGLAGPGYEQYF

clone size: .
V gene: TRBV3-1
J gene: TRBJ1-5
D gene: TRBD1
CDR3 DNA: TGTGCCGGCAGCCCTTCGGGACAGAACAATCAGCCCCAGCATTTT
CDR3 protein: CAGSPSGQNNQPQHF